This TCR beta chain was sequenced in a study of graft-versus-host responses after intestinal transplantation. Details on this clone: Antigen: not known.

The CDR3 is made up of 15 amino acids. Germline-derived CDR1 and CDR2 are SEHNR and FQNEAQ (reference sequence). The V and J ends lost 6 bases and 5 bases, in that order; junction bases with no gene match: 6. Intraepithelial and lamina propria lymphocytes were freed from processed graft tissue. This table comes from immunoSEQ multiplex PCR, and its TCRdb copy is limited to in-frame clones, with some not included. In the table there are just over 8,000 clones, around 62% of which are singletons. Study-wide findings and caveats: When patients had graft-donor T cell macrochimerism, their allografts held high graft-versus-host to host-versus-graft clonal ratios. Some GvH clones were seen earlier in gut or blood, suggesting intestinal origin.

The sample in question was ileum tissue, obtained about 410 days after transplant. The J gene is TRBJ2-6, the V gene TRBV7-9, with 8 nucleotides matching TRBD1. This TCR came from a human patient who received an intestinal transplant, so some T cells may come from the graft donor. CDR3 protein: CASRGQGARANVLTF. DNA of the CDR3: TGTGCCAGCAGGGGTCAGGGGGCTAGGGCCAACGTCCTGACTTTC.